The sequence of this T cell receptor (beta chain) was determined in a study of beta chain features in type 1 diabetes. Overall study findings and caveats: HLA effects on TCRB rearrangement stayed unresolved here. Type 1 diabetes patients had TCRB CDR3s that were shorter (moderately but significantly so) in all four CD4+ subsets.

CDR1 is MNHEY and CDR2 is SMNVEV in the germline V gene (reference sequence). The ends lost 5 bases at V and 7 bases at J; junction bases unmatched: 11. The CDR3 consists of 15 residues. This clone was seen a handful of times. Its antigen is unknown. Sequencing targeted expressed TCRB transcripts, as all isolated RNA had been reverse transcribed. Sequencing used immunoSEQ multiplex PCR; TCRdb keeps in-frame clones, though not all of them. The sample consists of a few hundred thousand clones, approximately 16% of them appearing once. The V and J genes are TRBV27 and TRBJ2-1, with 7 bases lining up with TRBD2. This TCR was sampled from a young woman in good health. Material for sequencing was naive CD4+ T cells from blood. The CDR3 reads CASSPRLARWNEQFF. CDR3 sequence (DNA): TGTGCCAGCAGTCCTAGACTAGCCCGGTGGAATGAGCAGTTCTTC.